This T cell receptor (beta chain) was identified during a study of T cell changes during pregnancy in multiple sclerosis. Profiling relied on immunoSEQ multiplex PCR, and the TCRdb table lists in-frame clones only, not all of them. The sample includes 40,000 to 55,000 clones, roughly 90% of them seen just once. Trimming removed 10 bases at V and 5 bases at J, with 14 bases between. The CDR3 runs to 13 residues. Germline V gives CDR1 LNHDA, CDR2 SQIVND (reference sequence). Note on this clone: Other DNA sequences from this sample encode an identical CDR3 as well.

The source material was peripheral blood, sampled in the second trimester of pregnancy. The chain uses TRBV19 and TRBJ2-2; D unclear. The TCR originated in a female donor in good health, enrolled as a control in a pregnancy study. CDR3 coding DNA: TGTGCCATCCAGACGGGTGGAACCGGGGAGCTGTTTTTT. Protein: CAIQTGGTGELFF.